Listed here is a single T cell receptor (beta chain). Its antigen is unidentified. This specimen comes from a study of cytomegalovirus exposure and HLA in healthy donors. Findings and limits, study-wide: Cytomegalovirus status was reportedly diagnosed by the classifier with high specificity and sensitivity.

Primers: 60 Vbeta forward and 13 Jbeta reverse. Sequencing used immunoSEQ multiplex PCR; TCRdb keeps in-frame clones, though not all of them. The profile shows some 170,000 clones, 75% to 90% of them singletons. The germline V gene has CDR1 MGHRA and CDR2 YSYEKL. The CDR3 spans 14 residues. V was cut by 3 bases and J by 10 bases, with 15 bases left in between. Healthy bone marrow donors made up the donors. The rearrangement joins TRBV4-1 to TRBJ1-4, with D hard to call. The origin of this receptor is a girl aged 2 to 9 in good health and CMV-seropositive. The sample taken for sequencing was PBMCs. The CDR3 region has the DNA TGCGCCAGCAGCCAGTCGGGGAGGAGTGGAAAACTGTTTTTT. It specifies CASSQSGRSGKLFF.